The subject of this entry is one TCR beta chain. Profiling relied on immunoSEQ multiplex PCR, and the TCRdb table lists in-frame clones only, not all of them. Counted here are about 180,000 clones, nearly 90% occurring once; the ten biggest clones make up more than 1.3%. The data originate from a study of control samples from healthy donors and cancer patients. Trimming cost V 7 bases and J 1 base, with 10 bases left between them. The length of the CDR3 is 14 residues. Germline loops: CDR1 MDHEN, CDR2 SYDVKM. The chain uses TRBV28 and TRBJ2-2; D is undetermined. The sample consisted of blood. This TCR was recovered from a woman between 50 and 59 years old in good health. This CDR3 is CASTRLRNTGELFF. The CDR3 DNA follows: TGTGCCAGCACCCGTCTACGGAACACCGGGGAGCTGTTTTTT.